This TCR beta chain was captured in a study of T-cell memory formation after mild COVID-19. Overall study context: TCR clusters were mostly confined to one donor each.

This clonotype was observed a handful of times. Its antigen remains unknown. Between the trimmed V and J ends, which lost 2 bases and 4 bases, there was a span of 15 bases. CDR1 MNHEY and CDR2 SVGAGI come from the germline V gene. The CDR3 has 15 amino acids. General study findings and limits: Shrinking CD4+ clones resided mostly in CM and EM, and CD8+ ones in EMRA. In pre-infection memory, a portion of responding clones appeared, which suggested that cross-reactive memory joined.

MiXCR, applied by TCRdb to the 5' RACE reads, yields one record per CDR3 protein. This table has 290,000 or so distinct CDR3 sequences, roughly a fifth appearing once. The specimen was PBMCs or a T cell subset sorted from them (not recorded which). The sequence came from a man between 18 and 29 years old who had mild COVID-19 (a few samples of this study predate the infection). Cell type and time point are not known. This sequence joins TRBV6-5 and TRBJ2-7, with D perhaps TRBD2 (5 bases). CDR3 sequence (DNA): TGTGCCAGCAGTTACGGCGCTAGCAGTCAATACGAGCAGTACTTC. Its translation is CASSYGASSQYEQYF.